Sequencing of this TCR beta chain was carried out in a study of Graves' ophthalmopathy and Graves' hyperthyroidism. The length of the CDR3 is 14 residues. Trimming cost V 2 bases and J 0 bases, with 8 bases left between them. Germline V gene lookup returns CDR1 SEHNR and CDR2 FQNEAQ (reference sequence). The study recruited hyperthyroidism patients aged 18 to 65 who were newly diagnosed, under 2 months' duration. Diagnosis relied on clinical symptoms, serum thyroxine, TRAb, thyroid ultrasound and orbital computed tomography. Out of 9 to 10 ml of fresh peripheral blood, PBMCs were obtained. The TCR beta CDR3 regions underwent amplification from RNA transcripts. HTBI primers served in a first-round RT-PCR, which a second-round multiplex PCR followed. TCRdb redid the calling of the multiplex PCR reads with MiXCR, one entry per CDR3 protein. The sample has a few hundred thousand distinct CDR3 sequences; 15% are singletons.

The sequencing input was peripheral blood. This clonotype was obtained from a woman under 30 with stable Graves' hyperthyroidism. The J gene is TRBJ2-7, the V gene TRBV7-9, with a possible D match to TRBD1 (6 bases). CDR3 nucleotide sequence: TGTGCCAGCAGCTTACCAGGGGACTCCTACGAGCAGTACTTC. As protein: CASSLPGDSYEQYF. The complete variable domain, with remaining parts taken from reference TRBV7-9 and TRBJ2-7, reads DTGVSQNPRHKITKRGQNVTFRCDPISEHNRLYWYRQTLGQGPEFLTYFQNEAQLEKSRLLSDRFSAERPKGSFSTLEIQRTEQGDSAMYLCASSLPGDSYEQYFGPGTRLTVT.